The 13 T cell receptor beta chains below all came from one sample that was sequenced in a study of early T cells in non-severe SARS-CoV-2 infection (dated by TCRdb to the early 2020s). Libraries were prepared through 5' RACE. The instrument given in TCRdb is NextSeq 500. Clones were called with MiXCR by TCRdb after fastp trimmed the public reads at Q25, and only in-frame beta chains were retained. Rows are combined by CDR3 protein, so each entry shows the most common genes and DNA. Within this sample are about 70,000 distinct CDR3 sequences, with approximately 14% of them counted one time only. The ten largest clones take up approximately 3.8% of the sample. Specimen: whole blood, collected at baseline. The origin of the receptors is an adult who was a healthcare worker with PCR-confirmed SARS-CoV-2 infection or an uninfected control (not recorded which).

The CDR3 bases are TGCGCCAGCAGCTTGAGAGGGAAATTTGGGTACACCTTC. Its translation: CASSLRGKFGYTF. The chain couples TRBV5-1 to TRBJ1-2; D call uncertain. Germline V gene data show CDR1 as SGHRS and CDR2 as YFSETQ. The V end was cut by 1 base, the J end by 11 bases, with 15 bases between. This CDR3 contains 13 residues. The whole variable domain, remainder taken from reference TRBV5-1 and TRBJ1-2, is KAGVTQTPRYLIKTRGQQVTLSCSPISGHRSVSWYQQTPGQGLQFLFEYFSETQRNKGNFPGRFSGRQFSNSRSEMNVSTLELGDSALYLCASSLRGKFGYTFGSGTRLTVV.

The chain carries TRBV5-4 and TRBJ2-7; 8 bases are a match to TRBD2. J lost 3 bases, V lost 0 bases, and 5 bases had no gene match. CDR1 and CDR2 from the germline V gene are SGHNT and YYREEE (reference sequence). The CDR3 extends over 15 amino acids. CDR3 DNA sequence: TGTGCCAGCAGCTTGGCCGCGGGAGGATACTACGAGCAGTACTTC. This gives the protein CASSLAAGGYYEQYF. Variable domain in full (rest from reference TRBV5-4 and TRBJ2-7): ETGVTQSPTHLIKTRGQQVTLRCSSQSGHNTVSWYQQALGQGPQFIFQYYREEENGRGNFPPRFSGLQFPNYSSELNVNALELDDSALYLCASSLAAGGYYEQYFGPGTRLTVT.

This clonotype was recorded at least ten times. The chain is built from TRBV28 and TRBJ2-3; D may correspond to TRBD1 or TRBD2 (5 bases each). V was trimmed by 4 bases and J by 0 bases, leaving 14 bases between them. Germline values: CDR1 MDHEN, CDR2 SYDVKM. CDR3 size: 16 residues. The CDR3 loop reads CASSSHGASSTDTQYF. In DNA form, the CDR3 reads TGTGCCAGCAGTTCCCACGGGGCCTCAAGCACAGATACGCAGTATTTT.

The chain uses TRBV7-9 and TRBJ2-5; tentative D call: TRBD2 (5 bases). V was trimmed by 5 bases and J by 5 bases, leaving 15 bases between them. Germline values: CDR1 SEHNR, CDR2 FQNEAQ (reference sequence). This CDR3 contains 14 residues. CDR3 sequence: CASSARAGGETQYF. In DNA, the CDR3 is TGTGCCAGCAGCGCCCGGGCCGGCGGGGAGACCCAGTACTTC.

CDR3 coding DNA: TGTGCCACCAGTGCCTTGGACAGGGGGAGCACAGATACGCAGTATTTT. It is translated as CATSALDRGSTDTQYF. The chain uses TRBV24-1 and TRBJ2-3; TRBD1 agrees at 10 bases. The CDR3 spans 16 residues. The junction had 4 bases not matched to a gene; V was cut back by 5 bases and J by 0 bases. The germline V gene has CDR1 KGHDR and CDR2 SFDVKD.

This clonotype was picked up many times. The CDR3 loop reads CASSQVGSQNTQYF. The CDR3 DNA sequence: TGTGCCAGCAGCCAAGTGGGTTCTCAGAATACGCAGTATTTT. The chain recombines TRBV14 with TRBJ2-3; D call uncertain. Trimming pared 1 base from V and 7 bases from J, leaving 12 bases between. CDR1 and CDR2 from the germline V gene are SGHDN and FVKESK. The CDR3 extends over 14 amino acids.

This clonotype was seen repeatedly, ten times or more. The DNA of the CDR3 is TGTGCCATCAAGGGTGGCGGGACCTCCTACGAGCAGTACTTC. Translating it yields CAIKGGGTSYEQYF. This chain uses TRBV10-3 with TRBJ2-7; D possibly corresponds to TRBD2 (6 bases). Germline assignment: CDR1 ENHRY and CDR2 SYGVKD. The germline V and J ends were trimmed by 7 bases and 0 bases, with 13 bases remaining between them. The CDR3 has 14 amino acids.

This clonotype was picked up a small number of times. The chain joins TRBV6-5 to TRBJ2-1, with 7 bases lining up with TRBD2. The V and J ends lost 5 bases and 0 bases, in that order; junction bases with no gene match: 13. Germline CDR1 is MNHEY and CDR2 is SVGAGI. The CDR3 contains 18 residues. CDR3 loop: CASSPFLGLPSSYNEQFF. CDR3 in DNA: TGTGCCAGCAGTCCCTTTCTGGGACTACCCAGCTCCTACAATGAGCAGTTCTTC.

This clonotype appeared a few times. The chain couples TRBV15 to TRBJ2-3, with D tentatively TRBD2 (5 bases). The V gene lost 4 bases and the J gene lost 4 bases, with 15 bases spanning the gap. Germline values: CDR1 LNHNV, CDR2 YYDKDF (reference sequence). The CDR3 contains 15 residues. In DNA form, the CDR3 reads TGTGCCACCAGCATTGCCCGGGAAAGATCAGATACGCAGTATTTT. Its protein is CATSIARERSDTQYF.

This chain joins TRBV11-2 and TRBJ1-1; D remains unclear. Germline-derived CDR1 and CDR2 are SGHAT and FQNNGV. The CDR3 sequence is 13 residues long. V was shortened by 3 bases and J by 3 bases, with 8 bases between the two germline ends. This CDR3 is CASSLDLYTEAFF. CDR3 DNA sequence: TGTGCCAGCAGCTTGGATTTGTACACTGAAGCTTTCTTT.

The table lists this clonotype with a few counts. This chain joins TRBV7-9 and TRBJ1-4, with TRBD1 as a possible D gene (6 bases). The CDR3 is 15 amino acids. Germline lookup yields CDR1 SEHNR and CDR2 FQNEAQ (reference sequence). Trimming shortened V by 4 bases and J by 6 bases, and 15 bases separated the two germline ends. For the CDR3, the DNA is TGTGCCAGCAGCTCCCTGGGGGGGCCGGATGAAAAACTGTTTTTT. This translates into CASSSLGGPDEKLFF.

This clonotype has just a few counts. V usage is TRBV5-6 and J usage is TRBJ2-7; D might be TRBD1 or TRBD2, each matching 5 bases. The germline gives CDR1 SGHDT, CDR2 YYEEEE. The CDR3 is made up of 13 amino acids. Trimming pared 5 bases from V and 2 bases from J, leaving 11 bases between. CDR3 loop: CASRHRGAYEQYF. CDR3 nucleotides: TGTGCCAGCAGACATAGGGGAGCCTACGAGCAGTACTTC.

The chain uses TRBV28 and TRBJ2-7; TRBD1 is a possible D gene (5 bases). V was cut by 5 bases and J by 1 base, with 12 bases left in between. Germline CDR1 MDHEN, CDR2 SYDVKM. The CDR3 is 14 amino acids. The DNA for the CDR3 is TGTGCCAGCAGTGACCTACAGGTTTCCTACGAGCAGTACTTC. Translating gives CASSDLQVSYEQYF.